The rows below give T cell receptor beta chains drawn from one sample of a study of blood T cell repertoires in COVID-19. The method was immunoSEQ multiplex PCR; TCRdb's version includes in-frame clones alone and lacks a portion of them. The repertoire holds 200,000 to 250,000 clones, 80% to 90% seen once, with about a sixth in the top ten. Specimen: peripheral blood. All receptors come from a woman over 75 with active or convalescent COVID-19. CDR3s include the opening cysteine and the closing phenylalanine or tryptophan. Fields, in order: J gene, clone size, V gene, D gene, CDR3 DNA, CDR3 protein. D genes are given only for firm matches. For some rows the clone size is stated as once, few or many, or as a class when expanded; others skip it.

j_gene: TRBJ2-1; abundance: -; v_gene: TRBV5-1; d_gene: -; CDR3nt: TGCGCCAGCAGCTTGGCTCGGGGGGAGCAGTTCTTC; CDR3aa: CASSLARGEQFF
j_gene: TRBJ2-3; abundance: -; v_gene: TRBV5-4; d_gene: -; CDR3nt: TGTGCCGCTATGGGCGGGTCGACAGATACGCAGTATTTT; CDR3aa: CAAMGGSTDTQYF
j_gene: TRBJ1-1; abundance: -; v_gene: TRBV18; d_gene: -; CDR3nt: TGTGCCAGCTCCTTTAACGCAGGGGCGGACACTGAAGCTTTCTTT; CDR3aa: CASSFNAGADTEAFF
j_gene: TRBJ1-4; abundance: -; v_gene: TRBV28; d_gene: TRBD1; CDR3nt: TGTGCCAGCGACGACTGGACAGGGAATAACCAGGACCCGCGAGCAACTAATGAAAAACTGTTTTTT; CDR3aa: CASDDWTGNNQDPRATNEKLFF
j_gene: TRBJ2-5; abundance: -; v_gene: TRBV30; d_gene: -; CDR3nt: TGTGCCTGGAGTGTACACGGGCGGGGCCAAGAGACCCAGTACTTC; CDR3aa: CAWSVHGRGQETQYF
j_gene: TRBJ1-6; abundance: -; v_gene: TRBV18; d_gene: -; CDR3nt: TGTGCCAGCTCAGCCGCCGGACACGGAGATAATTCACCCCTCCACTTT; CDR3aa: CASSAAGHGDNSPLHF
j_gene: TRBJ2-7; abundance: many; v_gene: TRBV7-9; d_gene: TRBD1; CDR3nt: TGTGCCAGCAGCTTAGTGGGCGACAGGGGCAGGAGCTCCTACGAGCAGTACTTC; CDR3aa: CASSLVGDRGRSSYEQYF
j_gene: TRBJ2-5; abundance: -; v_gene: TRBV7-2; d_gene: -; CDR3nt: TGTGCCAGCAGCCTGCGCAGACTAGTTCAAGAGACCCAGTACTTC; CDR3aa: CASSLRRLVQETQYF
j_gene: TRBJ2-7; abundance: -; v_gene: TRBV18; d_gene: TRBD2; CDR3nt: TGTGCCAGCTCACCAGGGGGGGGATCCATCTACGAGCAGTACTTC; CDR3aa: CASSPGGGSIYEQYF
j_gene: TRBJ1-2; abundance: -; v_gene: TRBV7-9; d_gene: TRBD1; CDR3nt: TGTGCCAGCAGCTTAGAGGGACAGGGGGACTATGGCTACACCTTC; CDR3aa: CASSLEGQGDYGYTF
j_gene: TRBJ1-1; abundance: few; v_gene: TRBV11-2; d_gene: -; CDR3nt: TGTGCCAGCAGCTTAGCACCCAGGAACACTGAAGCTTTCTTT; CDR3aa: CASSLAPRNTEAFF
j_gene: TRBJ2-5; abundance: -; v_gene: TRBV18; d_gene: -; CDR3nt: TGTGCCAGCTCAAGGGGTTCGGAAGAGACCCAGTACTTC; CDR3aa: CASSRGSEETQYF
j_gene: TRBJ1-2; abundance: -; v_gene: TRBV27; d_gene: TRBD1; CDR3nt: TGTGCCAGCCGTCCGGGACAGCTCGTCTATGGCTACACCTTC; CDR3aa: CASRPGQLVYGYTF
j_gene: TRBJ2-1; abundance: -; v_gene: TRBV23-1; d_gene: -; CDR3nt: TGCGCCAGCAGTTGGCGGAGCTCCTACAATGAGCAGTTCTTC; CDR3aa: CASSWRSSYNEQFF
j_gene: TRBJ1-6; abundance: -; v_gene: TRBV5-4; d_gene: -; CDR3nt: TGTGCCAGCAGCTTGGGGGACATCCTAAATTCACCCCTCCACTTT; CDR3aa: CASSLGDILNSPLHF
j_gene: TRBJ1-6; abundance: -; v_gene: TRBV27; d_gene: -; CDR3nt: TGTGCCAGCAGTTTATCGATAGCAACAAGTTCACCCCTCCACTTT; CDR3aa: CASSLSIATSSPLHF
j_gene: TRBJ2-1; abundance: -; v_gene: TRBV18; d_gene: -; CDR3nt: TGTGCCAGCTCATTTGGAGATTACAATGAGCAGTTCTTC; CDR3aa: CASSFGDYNEQFF
j_gene: TRBJ1-1; abundance: -; v_gene: TRBV5-1; d_gene: -; CDR3nt: TGCGCCAGCACGTTTGCCGGGGGCACTGAAGCTTTCTTT; CDR3aa: CASTFAGGTEAFF
j_gene: TRBJ2-7; abundance: -; v_gene: TRBV6-5; d_gene: -; CDR3nt: TGTGCCAGCGCTCTGGGCACAAGGGGATTCTACGAGCAGTACTTC; CDR3aa: CASALGTRGFYEQYF
j_gene: TRBJ2-3; abundance: -; v_gene: TRBV30; d_gene: -; CDR3nt: TGTGCCTGGAGTGGGGCGTCAGATACGCAGTATTTT; CDR3aa: CAWSGASDTQYF
j_gene: TRBJ1-2; abundance: -; v_gene: TRBV27; d_gene: -; CDR3nt: TGTGCCAGCAGTTTACCCGACAACCCCTATGGCTACACCTTC; CDR3aa: CASSLPDNPYGYTF
j_gene: TRBJ2-3; abundance: -; v_gene: TRBV29-1; d_gene: -; CDR3nt: TGCAGCGTTCAGGCCATCGTCGGTCCAGATACGCAGTATTTT; CDR3aa: CSVQAIVGPDTQYF
j_gene: TRBJ1-1; abundance: -; v_gene: TRBV2; d_gene: -; CDR3nt: TGTGCCAGCTCCGGGCCGCGGGGGACTGAAGCTTTCTTT; CDR3aa: CASSGPRGTEAFF
j_gene: TRBJ2-5; abundance: -; v_gene: TRBV6-6; d_gene: -; CDR3nt: TGTGCCAGCAGGCCACAGGGCTTTCAAGAGACCCAGTACTTC; CDR3aa: CASRPQGFQETQYF
j_gene: TRBJ1-3; abundance: -; v_gene: TRBV9; d_gene: -; CDR3nt: TGTGCCAGCAGCGTAAATGGACTAACCGGAAACACCATATATTTT; CDR3aa: CASSVNGLTGNTIYF
j_gene: TRBJ1-2; abundance: -; v_gene: TRBV7-2; d_gene: -; CDR3nt: TGTGCCAGCAGCTTAGATTCCGGGGTCGGCTATGGCTACACCTTC; CDR3aa: CASSLDSGVGYGYTF
j_gene: TRBJ2-3; abundance: -; v_gene: TRBV7-9; d_gene: TRBD2; CDR3nt: TGTGCCAGCAGCGCCTCGACTAGCGGGGGCACAGATACGCAGTATTTT; CDR3aa: CASSASTSGGTDTQYF
j_gene: TRBJ2-3; abundance: -; v_gene: TRBV5-1; d_gene: TRBD2; CDR3nt: TGCGCCAGCCGAGGGGAGGGAGCGCAGTATTTT; CDR3aa: CASRGEGAQYF
j_gene: TRBJ1-2; abundance: -; v_gene: TRBV7-3; d_gene: -; CDR3nt: TGTGCCAGCAGCTTAAACCCCGGGGAGGATTACTATGGCTACACCTTC; CDR3aa: CASSLNPGEDYYGYTF
j_gene: TRBJ2-7; abundance: -; v_gene: TRBV12-3/TRBV12-4; d_gene: -; CDR3nt: TGTGCCAGCACCACTTCCTTCGGGTACGAGCAGTACTTC; CDR3aa: CASTTSFGYEQYF
j_gene: TRBJ2-2; abundance: -; v_gene: TRBV30; d_gene: TRBD2; CDR3nt: TGTGCCTGGCTAGGACTAGCGGGAGGAGGGGAGCTGTTTTTT; CDR3aa: CAWLGLAGGGELFF
j_gene: TRBJ1-2; abundance: -; v_gene: TRBV7-2; d_gene: -; CDR3nt: TGTGCCAGCAGCCTAGGACAACCAGCCTATGGCTACACCTTC; CDR3aa: CASSLGQPAYGYTF
j_gene: TRBJ2-3; abundance: few; v_gene: TRBV28; d_gene: TRBD2; CDR3nt: TGTGCCAGCAGTTTGCGGGAGGGGGATACGCAGTATTTT; CDR3aa: CASSLREGDTQYF